This T cell receptor (beta chain) was retrieved from a study of blood T cell repertoires in COVID-19. V was trimmed by 6 bases and J by 7 bases, leaving 13 bases between them. The length of the CDR3 is 13 residues. Germline loops: CDR1 WNHNN, CDR2 SYGVQD (reference sequence). TCRdb's copy holds only in-frame clones and misses some; the assay was immunoSEQ multiplex PCR. The repertoire includes 58,000 or so clones, 60% to 85% of them detected once, and about 5.3% sits in the top ten. The clonotype was recovered from a human donor in a cohort sampled during active COVID-19. The chain has TRBV10-1 and TRBJ1-3; possible D gene TRBD1, 6 bases. The material sequenced was peripheral blood. The CDR3 DNA sequence: TGCGCCAGCAGGGGCAGGGGACGGAACACCATATATTTT. It yields the protein CASRGRGRNTIYF.